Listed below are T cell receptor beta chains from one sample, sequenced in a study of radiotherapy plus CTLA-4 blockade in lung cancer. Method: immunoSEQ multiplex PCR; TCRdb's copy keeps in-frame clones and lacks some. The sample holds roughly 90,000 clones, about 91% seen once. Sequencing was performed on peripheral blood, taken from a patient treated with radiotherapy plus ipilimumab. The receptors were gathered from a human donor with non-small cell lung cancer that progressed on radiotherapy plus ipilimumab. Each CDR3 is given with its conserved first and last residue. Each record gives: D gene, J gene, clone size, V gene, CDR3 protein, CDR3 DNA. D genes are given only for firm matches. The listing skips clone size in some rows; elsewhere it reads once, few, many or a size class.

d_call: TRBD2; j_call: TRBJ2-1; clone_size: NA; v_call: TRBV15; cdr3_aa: CATGGGRENEQFF; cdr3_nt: TGTGCCACCGGGGGCGGGAGGGAGAATGAGCAGTTCTTC
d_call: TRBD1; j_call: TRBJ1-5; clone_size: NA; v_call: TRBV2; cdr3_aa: CASRPGQGASQPQHF; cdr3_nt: TGTGCCAGCAGACCGGGACAGGGGGCGAGTCAGCCCCAGCATTTT
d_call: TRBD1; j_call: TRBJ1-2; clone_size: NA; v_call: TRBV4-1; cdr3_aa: CASSQTRLGEAGGKVDYGYTF; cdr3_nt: TGCGCCAGCAGCCAAACAAGATTGGGGGAGGCAGGGGGCAAGGTAGACTATGGCTACACCTTC
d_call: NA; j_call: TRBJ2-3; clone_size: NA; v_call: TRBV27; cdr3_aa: CASSLALAMQGDTQYF; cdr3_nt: TGTGCCAGCAGTTTGGCGCTAGCAATGCAGGGCGATACGCAGTATTTT
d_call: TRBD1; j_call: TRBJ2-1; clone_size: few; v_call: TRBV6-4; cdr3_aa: CASSDIEGAGNEQFF; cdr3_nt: TGTGCCAGCAGCGATATAGAGGGGGCGGGCAATGAGCAGTTCTTC
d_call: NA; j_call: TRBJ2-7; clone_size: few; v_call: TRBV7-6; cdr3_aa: CASSLAQFYDEQYF; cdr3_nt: TGTGCCAGCAGCTTAGCGCAGTTTTACGACGAGCAGTACTTC
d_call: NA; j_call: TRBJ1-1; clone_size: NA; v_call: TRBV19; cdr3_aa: CASVGGGHFTEAFF; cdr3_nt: TGTGCCAGTGTGGGCGGGGGGCACTTCACTGAAGCTTTCTTT
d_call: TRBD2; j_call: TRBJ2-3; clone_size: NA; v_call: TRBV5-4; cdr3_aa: CASSLRTSGVDTQYF; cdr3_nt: TGTGCCAGCAGCCTCCGGACTAGCGGGGTAGATACGCAGTATTTT
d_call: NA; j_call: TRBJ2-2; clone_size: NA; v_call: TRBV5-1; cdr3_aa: CASSPRPGPPIRGTGELFF; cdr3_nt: TGCGCCAGCAGCCCCAGGCCGGGACCACCTATACGGGGCACCGGGGAGCTGTTTTTT
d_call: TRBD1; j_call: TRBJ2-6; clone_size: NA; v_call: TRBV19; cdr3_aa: CASSVQGIGANVLTF; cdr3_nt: TGTGCCAGTAGTGTACAGGGGATTGGGGCCAACGTCCTGACTTTC
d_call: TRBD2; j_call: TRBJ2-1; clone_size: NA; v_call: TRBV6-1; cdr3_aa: CASSEPGLVGYEQFF; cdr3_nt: TGTGCCAGCAGTGAACCGGGACTAGTGGGATATGAGCAGTTCTTC
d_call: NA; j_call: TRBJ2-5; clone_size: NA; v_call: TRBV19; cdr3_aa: CASSMGGPGGGKTQYF; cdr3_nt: TGTGCCAGTAGTATGGGTGGTCCCGGAGGGGGCAAGACCCAGTACTTC
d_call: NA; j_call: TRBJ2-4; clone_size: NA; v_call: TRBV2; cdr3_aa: CASSEGFPRGGNIQYF; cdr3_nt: TGTGCCAGCAGTGAAGGTTTCCCAAGGGGAGGAAACATTCAGTACTTC
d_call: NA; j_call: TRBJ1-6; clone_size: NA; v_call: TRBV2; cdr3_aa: CASSDSRSDNSPLHF; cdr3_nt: TGTGCCAGCAGTGATAGCCGGAGCGATAATTCACCCCTCCACTTT
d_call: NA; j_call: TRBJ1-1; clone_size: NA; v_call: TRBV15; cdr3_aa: CATSRDQVAGEAFF; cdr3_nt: TGTGCCACCAGCAGAGATCAGGTGGCGGGTGAAGCTTTCTTT
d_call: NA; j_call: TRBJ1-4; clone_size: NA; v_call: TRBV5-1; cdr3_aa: CASSQTSSQRLFF; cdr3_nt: TGCGCCAGCAGCCAAACATCTTCCCAGAGGCTGTTTTTT
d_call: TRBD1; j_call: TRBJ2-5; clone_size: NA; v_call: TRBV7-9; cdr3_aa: CASRAPGQQETQYF; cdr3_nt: TGTGCCAGCAGGGCACCGGGACAGCAAGAGACCCAGTACTTC
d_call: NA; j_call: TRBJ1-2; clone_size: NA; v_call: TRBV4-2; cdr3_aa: CASKQEGNYGYTF; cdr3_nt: TGTGCCAGCAAACAGGAAGGGAACTATGGCTACACCTTC
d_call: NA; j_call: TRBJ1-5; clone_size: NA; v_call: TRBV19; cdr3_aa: CASTSGQRPTQPQHF; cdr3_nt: TGTGCCAGTACCTCGGGGCAGAGGCCAACCCAGCCCCAGCATTTT
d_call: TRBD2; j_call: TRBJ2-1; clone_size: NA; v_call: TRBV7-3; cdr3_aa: CASSLGGGQSEQFF; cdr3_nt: TGTGCCAGCAGCTTAGGGGGAGGGCAATCTGAGCAGTTCTTC
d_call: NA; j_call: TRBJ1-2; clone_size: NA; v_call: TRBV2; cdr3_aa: CASGPALEHTF; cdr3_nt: TGTGCCAGCGGGCCAGCCCTAGAACACACCTTC
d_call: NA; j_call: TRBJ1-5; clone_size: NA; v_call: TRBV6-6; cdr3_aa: CASRLGGGGQPQHF; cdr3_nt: TGTGCCAGCAGATTAGGGGGAGGTGGTCAGCCCCAGCATTTT